Listed below are T cell receptor beta chains from one sample, sequenced in a study of Graves' ophthalmopathy and Graves' hyperthyroidism. TCRdb reprocessed the multiplex PCR reads with MiXCR, giving one entry per CDR3 protein. The sample has 650,000 to 900,000 distinct CDR3 sequences, roughly 40% seen once; the top ten hold 44%. The sequencing sample was made of peripheral blood. The source is an adult man with Graves' ophthalmopathy. The CDR3 runs from the conserved cysteine through the conserved F or W. Each record gives: CDR3 length, V gene, D gene, clone size, J gene, CDR3 DNA, CDR3 protein. The D gene is left open where the match is weak. Rows may omit the clone size; those that give it use once, few, many or a size class.

length: 13
V: TRBV19
D: NA
size: NA
J: TRBJ2-7
DNA: TGTGCCAGTAGTATCTACCGGGACGGCGAGCAGTACTTC
CDR3: CASSIYRDGEQYF

length: 14
V: TRBV5-4
D: NA
size: once
J: TRBJ2-7
DNA: TGTGCCAGCAGTTCGCCGACATCGTCCTACGAGCAGTACTTC
CDR3: CASSSPTSSYEQYF

length: 12
V: TRBV11-1
D: NA
size: NA
J: TRBJ2-7
DNA: TGTGCCAGCAGTTTAGGGAACCACGAGCAGTACTTC
CDR3: CASSLGNHEQYF

length: 14
V: TRBV6-5
D: NA
size: many
J: TRBJ2-5
DNA: TGTGCCAGCAGCCGGGACAAAATCGGAGAGACCCAGTACTTC
CDR3: CASSRDKIGETQYF

length: 13
V: TRBV12-3/TRBV12-4
D: NA
size: few
J: TRBJ1-3
DNA: TGTGCCAGCGGAGCCCCAGCTGGTTACACCATATATTTT
CDR3: CASGAPAGYTIYF

length: 15
V: TRBV2
D: TRBD1
size: few
J: TRBJ1-6
DNA: TGTGCCAGCAGTGACTCTCGACAGGGGGGATCACCCCTCCACTTT
CDR3: CASSDSRQGGSPLHF

length: 15
V: TRBV7-9
D: NA
size: few
J: TRBJ1-3
DNA: TGTGCCAGCAGAATTACTACGGGACTTGGAAACACCATATATTTT
CDR3: CASRITTGLGNTIYF

length: 14
V: TRBV12-3/TRBV12-4
D: NA
size: many
J: TRBJ1-5
DNA: TGTGCCAGCAGTTTAACAGGAGTGAATCAGCCCCAGCATTTT
CDR3: CASSLTGVNQPQHF

length: 14
V: TRBV12-3/TRBV12-4
D: NA
size: few
J: TRBJ1-1
DNA: TGTGCCAGCGGGTCTCTGGGGGGAGGCACTGAAGCTTTCTTT
CDR3: CASGSLGGGTEAFF

length: 16
V: TRBV15
D: NA
size: many
J: TRBJ1-2
DNA: TGTGCCACCAGCAGAGATCAGGGCAGCGGAAGATATGGCTACACCTTC
CDR3: CATSRDQGSGRYGYTF

length: 15
V: TRBV5-5
D: NA
size: few
J: TRBJ2-5
DNA: TGTGCCAGCAGCTTGATTCTAGGTTCTAAGGAGACCCAGTACTTC
CDR3: CASSLILGSKETQYF

length: 13
V: TRBV20-1
D: NA
size: many
J: TRBJ1-1
DNA: TGCAGTGCTAGATTCAGCCAGAACACTGAAGCTTTCTTT
CDR3: CSARFSQNTEAFF

length: 13
V: TRBV12-3/TRBV12-4
D: NA
size: many
J: TRBJ1-1
DNA: TGTGCCAGCAGTTACGTTGAGAACACTGAAGCTTTCTTT
CDR3: CASSYVENTEAFF

length: 15
V: TRBV7-9
D: NA
size: NA
J: TRBJ1-5
DNA: TGTGCCAGCAGCTTGGCGGCAAATCGATATCAGCCCCAGCATTTT
CDR3: CASSLAANRYQPQHF

length: 14
V: TRBV11-2
D: TRBD1
size: NA
J: TRBJ1-2
DNA: TGTGCCAGCGCTATCGGGACAGACAACTATGGCTACACCTTC
CDR3: CASAIGTDNYGYTF

length: 17
V: TRBV4-1
D: NA
size: once
J: TRBJ1-4
DNA: TGCGCCAGCAGCCAAGGAGGACTGGGAGCAACTAATGAAAAACTGTTTTTT
CDR3: CASSQGGLGATNEKLFF

length: 14
V: TRBV25-1
D: NA
size: NA
J: TRBJ1-3
DNA: TGTGCCAGCGGGCCGGAGGGAAGTAGAAACACCATATATTTT
CDR3: CASGPEGSRNTIYF

length: 16
V: TRBV20-1
D: TRBD1
size: many
J: TRBJ1-5
DNA: TGCAGTGCTAGTCATCCGGGACAGGGATGGGATCAGCCCCAGCATTTT
CDR3: CSASHPGQGWDQPQHF

length: 13
V: TRBV29-1
D: NA
size: few
J: TRBJ1-1
DNA: TGCAGCGTTGAAGATAGGGTGAACACTGAAGCTTTCTTT
CDR3: CSVEDRVNTEAFF

length: 14
V: TRBV9
D: NA
size: many
J: TRBJ1-4
DNA: TGTGCCAGCAGCCAATACGACAGTCCGGAAAAACTGTTTTTT
CDR3: CASSQYDSPEKLFF

length: 21
V: TRBV29-1
D: TRBD2
size: NA
J: TRBJ2-3
DNA: TGCAGCGTTGATCGTACCGGGACTAGCGGGGGGCCAAGCTACACTGCGGATACGCAGTATTTT
CDR3: CSVDRTGTSGGPSYTADTQYF

length: 13
V: TRBV29-1
D: TRBD1
size: NA
J: TRBJ1-1
DNA: TGCAGCGTAGGACAGGGACCCTACACTGAAGCTTTCTTT
CDR3: CSVGQGPYTEAFF

length: 15
V: TRBV2
D: NA
size: NA
J: TRBJ2-2
DNA: TGTGCCAGCAAGAGGCAGGTATCGGACACCGGGGAGCTGTTTTTT
CDR3: CASKRQVSDTGELFF

length: 15
V: TRBV2
D: TRBD1
size: NA
J: TRBJ1-5
DNA: TGTGCCAGCAGTGACGGACAGGGAGAGAATGAACCCCAGCATTTT
CDR3: CASSDGQGENEPQHF

length: 13
V: TRBV10-3
D: TRBD2
size: NA
J: TRBJ2-7
DNA: TGTGCCATCAGTGGGACTAGCGGGAACGAGCAGTACTTC
CDR3: CAISGTSGNEQYF

length: 14
V: TRBV4-3
D: NA
size: few
J: TRBJ1-1
DNA: TGCGCCAGCAGCCAAGATCGGGTGAACACTGAAGCTTTCTTT
CDR3: CASSQDRVNTEAFF

length: 13
V: TRBV29-1
D: TRBD1
size: NA
J: TRBJ1-4
DNA: TGCAGCGCAGGACAGGGCAGTAATGAAAAACTGTTTTTT
CDR3: CSAGQGSNEKLFF

length: 15
V: TRBV6-5
D: TRBD2
size: NA
J: TRBJ2-5
DNA: TGTGCCAGCAGTTACCGGCTAGCGGGGGGAGAGACCCAGTACTTC
CDR3: CASSYRLAGGETQYF

length: 15
V: TRBV6-5
D: NA
size: NA
J: TRBJ2-5
DNA: TGTGCCAGCAGTTACCGCAGGGGCCGTCAAGAGACCCAGTACTTC
CDR3: CASSYRRGRQETQYF

length: 13
V: TRBV4-1
D: NA
size: many
J: TRBJ2-5
DNA: TGCGCCAGCAGCCAGGGGAGTCAAGAGACCCAGTACTTC
CDR3: CASSQGSQETQYF

length: 10
V: TRBV20-1
D: NA
size: few
J: TRBJ2-5
DNA: TGCAGTATGACAGAACAGACCCAGTACTTC
CDR3: CSMTEQTQYF

length: 12
V: TRBV7-2
D: NA
size: many
J: TRBJ1-1
DNA: TGTGCCAGCAGCTTAACCGGCCCCGAAGCTTTCTTT
CDR3: CASSLTGPEAFF

length: 15
V: TRBV10-3
D: NA
size: few
J: TRBJ1-2
DNA: TGTGCCAGCAGTCTCCCGGCAAGAAAAAACTATGGCTACACCTTC
CDR3: CASSLPARKNYGYTF

length: 15
V: TRBV25-1
D: NA
size: few
J: TRBJ1-1
DNA: TGTGCCAGCAGTGCTTACGTGGGCCTGGGCACTGAAGCTTTCTTT
CDR3: CASSAYVGLGTEAFF

length: 13
V: TRBV29-1
D: TRBD1
size: few
J: TRBJ2-3
DNA: TGCAGCGTTGAGCCACAGGGGGCAGATACGCAGTATTTT
CDR3: CSVEPQGADTQYF

length: 13
V: TRBV10-3
D: NA
size: NA
J: TRBJ2-5
DNA: TGTGCCATCAAACAGACACAGCAAGAGACCCAGTACTTC
CDR3: CAIKQTQQETQYF

length: 14
V: TRBV10-3
D: NA
size: NA
J: TRBJ2-5
DNA: TGTGCCAGCAGTGAATTGGGGTTTTTGGGGACCCAGTACTTC
CDR3: CASSELGFLGTQYF